This T cell receptor (beta chain) comes out of a study of blood T cell repertoires in COVID-19. Study-level information: COVID-19 samples, acute and convalescent, were from the United States, Italy and Spain. The cDNA or gDNA used as material had been derived from T cells, B-cell-depleted T cells, or PBMCs.

Original methodology: Amplification with reference gene primers provided the estimates of nucleated cell counts. The data were produced by immunoSEQ multiplex PCR, yet TCRdb's version contains in-frame clones alone and is incomplete. D and trimming were read from the DNA, whereas the V and J calls and clone size are those reported in that table. Here the sample spans about 88,000 clones, around nine tenths being singletons. This clone appeared a single time. The J segment lost 0 bases and the V segment lost 6 bases, leaving 2 bases of the junction unmatched. Germline CDR1 is WSHSY and CDR2 is SAAADI. CDR3 size: 15 residues.

The rearrangement links TRBV10-2 to TRBJ2-1; 10 nucleotides line up with TRBD2. Sequencing used peripheral blood. The sequence was obtained from a woman aged 60-70 years with COVID-19, enrolled during active disease. The CDR3 DNA is TGCGCCAGCAGACTAGCGGGGTCCTCCTACAATGAGCAGTTCTTC. Its translation is CASRLAGSSYNEQFF.